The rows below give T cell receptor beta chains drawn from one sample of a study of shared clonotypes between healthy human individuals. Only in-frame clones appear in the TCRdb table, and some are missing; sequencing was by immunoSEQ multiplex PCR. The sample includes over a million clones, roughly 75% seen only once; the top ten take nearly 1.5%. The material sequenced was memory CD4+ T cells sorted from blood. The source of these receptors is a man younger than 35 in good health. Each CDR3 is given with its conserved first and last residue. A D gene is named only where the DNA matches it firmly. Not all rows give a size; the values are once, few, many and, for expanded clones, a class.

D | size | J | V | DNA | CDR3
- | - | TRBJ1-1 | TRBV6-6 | TGTGCCAGCAGATCGGACGGGAACACTGAAGCTTTCTTT | CASRSDGNTEAFF
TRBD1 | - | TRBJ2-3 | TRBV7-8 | TGTGCCAGCAGCTTAGCGACAGGGGGCGGATTCACAGATACGCAGTATTTT | CASSLATGGGFTDTQYF
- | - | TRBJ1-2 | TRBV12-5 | TGTGCTAGTGGTTTGGGGGCTAACTATGGCTACACCTTC | CASGLGANYGYTF
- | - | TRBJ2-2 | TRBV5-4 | TGTGCCAGCAGCTTAGCGCTAGTGGGCGGGGAGCTGTTTTTT | CASSLALVGGELFF
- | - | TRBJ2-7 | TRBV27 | TGTGCCAGCAGTTTACGGGCCCAGGTCCAAGAGTACTTC | CASSLRAQVQEYF
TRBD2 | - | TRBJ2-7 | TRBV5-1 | TGCGCCAGCAGCCGACAGGGACTAGCGGGGAACCGCTACGAGCAGTACTTC | CASSRQGLAGNRYEQYF
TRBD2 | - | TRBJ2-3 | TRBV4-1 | TGCGCCAGCAGCCAGGCGGGACTAGCGGGAGTGAATACGCAGTATTTT | CASSQAGLAGVNTQYF
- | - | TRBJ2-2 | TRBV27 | TGTGCCAGCAGTTTCCGGGAGAACACCGGGGAGCTGTTTTTT | CASSFRENTGELFF
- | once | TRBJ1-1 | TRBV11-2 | TGTGCCAGCAGCCAACAACCCAACACTGAAGCTTTCTTT | CASSQQPNTEAFF
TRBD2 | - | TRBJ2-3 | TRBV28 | TGTGCCAGCAGTTTAGAAATGGGCGGGGGGGCCGGAGATACGCAGTATTTT | CASSLEMGGGAGDTQYF
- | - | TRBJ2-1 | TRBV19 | TGTGCCAGTAGTGGGGGGAGACAGGGCGCATTCAATGAGCAGTTCTTC | CASSGGRQGAFNEQFF
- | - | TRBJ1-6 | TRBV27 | TGTGCCAGCAGTTCCGGAGGGGGGGGTAATTCACCCCTCCACTTT | CASSSGGGGNSPLHF
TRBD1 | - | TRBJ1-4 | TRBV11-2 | TGTGCCAGCAGAACGGGACAGCCTAATGAAAAACTGTTTTTT | CASRTGQPNEKLFF
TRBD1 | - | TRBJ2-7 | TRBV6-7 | TGTGCCAGCAGTGAAGTAGGACAGGGGACGGCTTACGAGCAGTACTTC | CASSEVGQGTAYEQYF
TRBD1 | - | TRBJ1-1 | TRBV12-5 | TGTGCTAGTGGTTTGGAAGGGGGCCTGAACACTGAAGCTTTCTTT | CASGLEGGLNTEAFF
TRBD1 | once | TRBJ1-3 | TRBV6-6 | TGTGCCAGCAGTTACGGGGACAGTTTGGGAAACACCATATATTTT | CASSYGDSLGNTIYF
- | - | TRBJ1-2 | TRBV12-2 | TGTGCAAGTCGCTTAGTATGGGACCTGCCCTATGGCTACACCTTC | CASRLVWDLPYGYTF
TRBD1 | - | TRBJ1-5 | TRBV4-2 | TGTGCCAGCAGCCAAGAGACAGGGGGGAGCAATCAGCCCCAGCATTTT | CASSQETGGSNQPQHF
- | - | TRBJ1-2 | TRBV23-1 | TGCGCCAGCAGTCAATCTTCCGGGTATGGCTACACCTTC | CASSQSSGYGYTF
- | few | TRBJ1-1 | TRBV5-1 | TGCGCCAGCAGCTTGGCCAGGGTAAGCACTGAAGCTTTCTTT | CASSLARVSTEAFF
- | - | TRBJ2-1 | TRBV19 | TGTGCCAGTAGTATAAGAGGAGCCCCCGGGGATGAGCAGTTCTTC | CASSIRGAPGDEQFF
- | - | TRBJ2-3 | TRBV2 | TGTGCCAGCAGTGCCAGGGGGGCGGCAGATACGCAGTATTTT | CASSARGAADTQYF
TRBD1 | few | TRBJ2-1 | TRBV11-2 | TGTGCCAGCAGCTCGCAGGGGGCGCAGGACAATGAGCAGTTCTTC | CASSSQGAQDNEQFF
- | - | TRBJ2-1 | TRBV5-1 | TGCGCCAGCAGCTTGGATCTGGCCCGACAGGAGCAGTTCTTC | CASSLDLARQEQFF
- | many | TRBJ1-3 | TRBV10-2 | TGCGCCAGCGGAGACAGCTACTCTGGAAACACCATATATTTT | CASGDSYSGNTIYF
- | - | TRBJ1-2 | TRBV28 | TGTGCCAGCAGTCCCCCGGGCGGGGGCTTAGGTGGCTACACCTTC | CASSPPGGGLGGYTF
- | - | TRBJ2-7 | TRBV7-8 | TGTGCCAGCAGCTCCATGGGACTCGCCAACTACGAGCAGTACTTC | CASSSMGLANYEQYF
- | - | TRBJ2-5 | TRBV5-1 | TGCGCCAGCAGCTCCGGGGGTACAGGTGCTCAAGAGACCCAGTACTTC | CASSSGGTGAQETQYF
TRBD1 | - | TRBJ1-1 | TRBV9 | TGTGCCAGCAGCCTATTTTTAGGGGGCAAAGGGGACACTGAAGCTTTCTTT | CASSLFLGGKGDTEAFF
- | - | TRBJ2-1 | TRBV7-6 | TGTGCCAGCAGCTCCTACAAAGACTCGCACTCCTACAATGAGCAGTTCTTC | CASSSYKDSHSYNEQFF
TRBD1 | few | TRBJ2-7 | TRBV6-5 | TGTGCCAGCAGGACGGGACAGGGCTCGGGGGAGCAGTACTTC | CASRTGQGSGEQYF
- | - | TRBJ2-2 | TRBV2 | TGTGCCGATACTGCGTCCACCGGGGAGCTGTTTTTT | CADTASTGELFF
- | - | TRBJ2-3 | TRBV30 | TGTGCCTGGAGTCCCGGAGAGTATTTT | CAWSPGEYF
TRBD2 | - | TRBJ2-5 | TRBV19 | TGTGCCAGTAGTCCCGGGGGGACGGGAGAGACCCAGTACTTC | CASSPGGTGETQYF
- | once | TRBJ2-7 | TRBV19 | TGTGCCAGTAGCACGGGCAGGGAAGGGAACGAGCAGTACTTC | CASSTGREGNEQYF
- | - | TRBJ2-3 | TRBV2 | TGTGCCAGCAGGCCCGCTACAGATACGCAGTATTTT | CASRPATDTQYF
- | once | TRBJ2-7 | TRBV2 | TGTGCCAGCAGTTCCGGGCCCTCCTTCTCCTACGAGCAGTACTTC | CASSSGPSFSYEQYF
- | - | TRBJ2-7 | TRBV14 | TGTGCCAGCAGCCAAGGTTACGGAGTCTACGAGCAGTACTTC | CASSQGYGVYEQYF
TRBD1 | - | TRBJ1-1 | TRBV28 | TGTGCCAGCAGCCGGACAGGGGTCTCGAACACTGAAGCTTTCTTT | CASSRTGVSNTEAFF
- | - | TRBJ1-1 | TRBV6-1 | TGTGCCAGCAGGGTCCAGGGGTCCGAAACTGAAGCTTTCTTT | CASRVQGSETEAFF
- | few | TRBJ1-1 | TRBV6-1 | TGTGCCAGCAGGATAATTACTGAAGCTTTCTTT | CASRIITEAFF